This T cell receptor beta chain was sequenced in a study of blood T cell repertoires in COVID-19. Study at large: In each case, the material was cDNA or gDNA derived from T cells, B-cell-depleted T cells, or PBMCs.

Produced via immunoSEQ multiplex PCR; TCRdb's table is partial and in-frame only. The table lists fewer than 300,000 clones, approximately 89% of them singletons. There are 15 residues in the CDR3. The germline V gene encodes CDR1 SGHAT and CDR2 FQDESV (reference sequence). Trimming cost V 6 bases and J 0 bases; bases outside gene matches: 4. The chain uses TRBV11-1 and TRBJ1-4, with 7 positions matching TRBD1. Input material: peripheral blood. This TCR was sampled from a woman aged 50 to 60 with acute or convalescent COVID-19. The CDR3 loop is CASRRGTATNEKLFF. In nucleotides, the CDR3 is TGTGCCAGCAGACGTGGGACAGCAACTAATGAAAAACTGTTTTTT.